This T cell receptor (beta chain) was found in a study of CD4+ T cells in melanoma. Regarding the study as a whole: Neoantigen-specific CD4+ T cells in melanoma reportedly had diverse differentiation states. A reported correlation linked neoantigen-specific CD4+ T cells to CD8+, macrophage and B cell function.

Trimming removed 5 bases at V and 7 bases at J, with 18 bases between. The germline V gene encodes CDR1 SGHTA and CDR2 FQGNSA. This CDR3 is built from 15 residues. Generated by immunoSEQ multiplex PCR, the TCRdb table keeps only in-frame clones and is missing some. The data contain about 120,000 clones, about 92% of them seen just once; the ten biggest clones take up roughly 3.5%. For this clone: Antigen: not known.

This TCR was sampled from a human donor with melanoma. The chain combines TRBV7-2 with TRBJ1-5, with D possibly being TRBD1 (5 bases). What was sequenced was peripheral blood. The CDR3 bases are TGTGCCAGCAGCCCACGGGGGACCGCAGGGCAGCCCCAGCATTTT. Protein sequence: CASSPRGTAGQPQHF.